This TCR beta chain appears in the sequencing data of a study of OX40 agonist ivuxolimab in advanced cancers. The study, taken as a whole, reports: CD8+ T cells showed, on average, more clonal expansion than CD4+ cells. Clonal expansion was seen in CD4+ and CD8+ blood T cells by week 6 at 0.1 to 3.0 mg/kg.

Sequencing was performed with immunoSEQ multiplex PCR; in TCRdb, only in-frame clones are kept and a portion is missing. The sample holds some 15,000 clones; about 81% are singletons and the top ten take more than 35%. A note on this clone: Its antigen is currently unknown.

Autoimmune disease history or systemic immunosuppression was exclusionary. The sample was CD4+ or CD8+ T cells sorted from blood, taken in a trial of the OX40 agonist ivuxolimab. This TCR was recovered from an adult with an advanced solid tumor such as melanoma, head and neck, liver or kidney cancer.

The DNA of the CDR3 is TGTGCCAGCAGCTCGACAGGGGGCAACACCGGGGAGCTGTTTTTT. It yields the protein CASSSTGGNTGELFF. The chain carries TRBV7-3 and TRBJ2-2, with 10 bases lining up with TRBD1. The V gene's germline CDR1 is SGHTA and CDR2 FQGTGA. The V gene end was trimmed by 4 bases and the J gene end by 2 bases; junction bases not matched to a gene: 1. This CDR3 is 15 amino acids long.